These 20 T cell receptor beta chains share one sample of origin, sequenced in a study of blood T cell repertoires in COVID-19. Libraries were prepared by immunoSEQ multiplex PCR; TCRdb keeps only in-frame clonotypes and omits some of them. The table shows about 40,000 clones, with approximately 83% occurring only once. Material for sequencing was peripheral blood. These receptor sequences come from a woman aged 55-69 years with acute or convalescent COVID-19.

The rearrangement links TRBV27 to TRBJ1-2; 7 bases match TRBD1. Germline V gene data show CDR1 as MNHEY and CDR2 as SMNVEV (reference sequence). The CDR3 sequence is 14 residues long. V lost 6 bases and J lost 8; bases outside the gene matches: 12. The CDR3 sequence: CASSPVLTGRGYTF. The CDR3 region has the DNA TGTGCCAGCAGCCCCGTTCTGACAGGGCGAGGCTACACCTTC.

This chain uses TRBV27 with TRBJ1-2; TRBD1 aligns across 8 bases. The germline CDR1 and CDR2 sequences are MNHEY and SMNVEV (reference sequence). J was trimmed by 2 bases and V by 9 bases; bases with no gene match: 5. This CDR3 is built from 13 residues. CDR3 in amino acids: CASRQGRNYGYTF. The CDR3 region has the DNA TGTGCCAGTCGACAGGGGCGGAACTATGGCTACACCTTC.

V and J are TRBV2 and TRBJ2-3, with D perhaps TRBD2 (6 bases). V was clipped by 6 bases and J by 4 bases, with 23 bases between them. CDR1 and CDR2 (germline): SNHLY, FYNNEI. The CDR3 is 17 residues long. The CDR3 nucleotides read TGTGCCAGCAGATTAGGAGGTATAAGTAGCGGCCCAGATACGCAGTATTTT. Amino acid sequence: CASRLGGISSGPDTQYF.

The chain links TRBV28 to TRBJ1-1; D is undetermined. CDR3 length equals 15 residues. CDR1 is MDHEN, CDR2 SYDVKM, per germline. V gave up 2 bases and J gave up 1 base, with 11 bases separating them. The CDR3 coding sequence is TGTGCCAGCAGTTTACATGGCGGCTCGAACACTGAAGCTTTCTTT. It codes for CASSLHGGSNTEAFF.

J is TRBJ2-5 and V is TRBV15; 7 bases map to TRBD2. The V gene end was trimmed by 1 base and the J gene end by 4 bases; junction bases not matched to a gene: 9. Germline V gives CDR1 LNHNV, CDR2 YYDKDF (reference sequence). This CDR3 is 16 amino acids long. Here the CDR3 reads CATSRVREGMRETQYF. CDR3 DNA: TGTGCCACCAGCAGAGTTAGGGAGGGGATGAGAGAGACCCAGTACTTC. Full variable domain (outside the CDR3, taken from reference TRBV15 and TRBJ2-5): DAMVIQNPRYQVTQFGKPVTLSCSQTLNHNVMYWYQQKSSQAPKLLFHYYDKDFNNEADTPDNFQSRRPNTSFCFLDIRSPGLGDTAMYLCATSRVREGMRETQYFGPGTRLLVL.

In the case of this clone: The same CDR3 is also encoded by other DNA sequences in this sample. The chain carries TRBV6-1 and TRBJ2-1, with D possibly matching TRBD1 (6 bases). Germline V gives CDR1 MNHNS, CDR2 SASEGT. This CDR3 is 15 amino acids long. Deletions cut 0 bases from V and 0 bases from J, with 6 bases between. As DNA, the CDR3 is TGTGCCAGCAGTGAAGCAGGGGGCTCCTACAATGAGCAGTTCTTC. The encoded protein is CASSEAGGSYNEQFF.

The V and J genes are TRBV6-5 and TRBJ1-3; 9 bases are a match to TRBD1. V lost 4 bases, J lost 3 bases, and 1 base stayed unmatched. Germline V gene data show CDR1 as MNHEY and CDR2 as SVGAGI. This CDR3 is 14 amino acids long. The CDR3 protein is CASSLDRGGNTIYF. CDR3 DNA: TGTGCCAGCAGTTTGGACAGGGGTGGAAACACCATATATTTT.

The chain joins TRBV2 to TRBJ2-2; the match to TRBD2 covers 8 bases. In germline, CDR1 is SNHLY, CDR2 FYNNEI. There are 14 residues in the CDR3. V trimming: 7 bases; J trimming: 8 bases; junction bases outside the gene matches: 9. Here the CDR3 reads CASKTGGPSGELFF. The CDR3 DNA sequence: TGTGCCAGCAAGACGGGAGGGCCTTCGGGGGAGCTGTTTTTT.

The table lists this clone with a count of one. The chain has TRBV12-3 or TRBV12-4 and TRBJ2-7; D is ambiguous. The germline V and J ends were trimmed by 6 bases and 2 bases, with 8 bases remaining between them. There are 12 residues in the CDR3. CDR3 coding DNA: TGTGCCAGCAGCCGTGTCGCCTACGAGCAGTACTTC. Residues: CASSRVAYEQYF.

This chain joins TRBV30 and TRBJ2-7; TRBD1 might be the D (6 bases). V was shortened by 6 bases and J by 6 bases, with 15 bases between the two germline ends. The germline V gene encodes CDR1 GTSNPN and CDR2 SVGIG (reference sequence). This CDR3 has 12 residues. CDR3: CACRPEGVEQYF. The CDR3 nucleotides read TGTGCCTGCAGGCCTGAGGGGGTCGAGCAGTACTTC.

V gene TRBV3-1 (or the pseudogene TRBV3-2) combines with J gene TRBJ2-3; 8 nucleotides align to TRBD2. Germline V lookup: CDR1 LGHDT, CDR2 YNNKEL (reference sequence). After removal of 4 bases from V and 0 bases from J, the junction contained 9 bases not matched to a gene. CDR3 length equals 17 residues. CDR3 residues: CASSRRGGAPSTDTQYF. In DNA form, the CDR3 reads TGTGCCAGCAGCCGTCGGGGGGGGGCCCCTAGCACAGATACGCAGTATTTT.

In DNA, the CDR3 is TGTGCCAGTAGTAGGTCCGGCTCTGGAAACACCATATATTTT. Translating it yields CASSRSGSGNTIYF. The J gene is TRBJ1-3, the V gene TRBV19; D gene ambiguous. The germline V gene encodes CDR1 LNHDA and CDR2 SQIVND (reference sequence). This CDR3 is 14 amino acids long. Deletions cut 4 bases from V and 0 bases from J, with 7 bases between.

The chain employs TRBV4-2 and TRBJ1-1, with D tentatively TRBD1 (5 bases). Per germline, CDR1 LGHNA and CDR2 YNFKEQ. The length of the CDR3 is 15 residues. V was clipped by 0 bases and J by 0 bases, with 8 bases between them. CDR3 DNA: TGTGCCAGCAGCCAAGAACCGGGGGTGAACACTGAAGCTTTCTTT. Translating gives CASSQEPGVNTEAFF.

The chain links TRBV19 to TRBJ1-6; the match to TRBD1 covers 8 bases. The CDR3 is made up of 15 amino acids. Germline CDR1 LNHDA, CDR2 SQIVND (reference sequence). With V trimmed by 8 bases and J by 8 bases, 11 bases remained unmatched. CDR3 loop: CASQTTQGAYSPLHF. In DNA form, the CDR3 reads TGTGCCAGTCAAACAACGCAGGGGGCTTATTCACCCCTCCACTTT.

The chain is built from TRBV5-4 and TRBJ2-3; 8 bases are shared with TRBD1. CDR3 length: 14 residues. Germline V CDR1 and CDR2: SGHNT, YYREEE (reference sequence). The V gene end was trimmed by 2 bases and the J gene end by 5 bases; junction bases not matched to a gene: 4. CDR3 coding DNA: TGTGCCAGCAGCTTACAGGACAGGGTAGATACGCAGTATTTT. It yields the protein CASSLQDRVDTQYF.

The genes are TRBV6-1 and TRBJ2-7; TRBD1 matches at 8 bases. V shed 0 bases and J 3 bases; nucleotides not matched to a gene: 4. The length of the CDR3 is 15 residues. In germline, CDR1 is MNHNS, CDR2 SASEGT. In DNA, the CDR3 is TGTGCCAGCAGTGAAGCGCGGACAGGGAGCTACGAGCAGTACTTC. This encodes CASSEARTGSYEQYF.

The rearrangement joins TRBV4-2 to TRBJ2-3, with 12 bases matching TRBD2. Germline CDR1 is LGHNA and CDR2 is YNFKEQ. The CDR3 has 16 residues. The junction had 6 bases not matched to a gene; V was cut back by 4 bases and J by 4 bases. The CDR3 region is CASSRLTSGSADTQYF. The CDR3 DNA follows: TGTGCCAGCAGCCGCTTGACTAGCGGGAGCGCAGATACGCAGTATTTT.

The chain is built from TRBV19 and TRBJ1-1; 11 bases agree with TRBD1. The length of the CDR3 is 17 residues. Germline assignment: CDR1 LNHDA and CDR2 SQIVND (reference sequence). Trimming at V came to 3 bases and at J to 1 base, leaving 7 bases not matched to a gene. The CDR3 is CASSISDRGRTNTEAFF. The DNA for the CDR3 is TGTGCCAGTAGTATTTCGGACAGGGGGCGTACGAACACTGAAGCTTTCTTT.

This chain connects TRBV18 to TRBJ1-1, with 8 nucleotides matching TRBD1. V dropped 5 bases and J dropped 1; count of bases not matched to a gene: 12. The CDR3 sequence is 17 residues long. Germline V gene sequence: CDR1 KGHSH, CDR2 LQKENI. In DNA form, the CDR3 reads TGTGCCAGCTCAGTTCTTCAGGGGGCGCGAGGGAACACTGAAGCTTTCTTT. Translation gives CASSVLQGARGNTEAFF.

This chain joins TRBV14 and TRBJ1-4; TRBD1 matches 8 bases. CDR3 length: 20 residues. With 2 bases clipped from V and 0 bases from J, the junction kept 14 bases outside the gene matches. From germline, CDR1 is SGHDN and CDR2 FVKESK. The CDR3 region is CASSQSLRDRYRATNEKLFF. CDR3 DNA sequence: TGTGCCAGCAGCCAAAGCCTGCGGGACAGGTACCGTGCAACTAATGAAAAACTGTTTTTT.